The 24 T cell receptor beta chains below come from one sample, sequenced in a study of blood T cell repertoires in COVID-19 (dated by TCRdb to 2019 to 2021). The library relied on the immunoSEQ multiplex PCR assay. Entries here come from immuneACCESS through TCRdb and include only in-frame sequences with V and J called. Some clones fail to appear in such tables; in the studies checked, an unresolved V gene covers under half of the shortfall, and the cause of the remainder is unknown. For this sample the table gives some 360,000 clones, of which approximately 89% were detected only once. Of the sample, approximately 2.4% falls within the top ten clones. Source material: peripheral blood. The source of these receptors is a woman aged 55 to 70 with COVID-19, enrolled during active disease.

The rearrangement joins TRBV18 to TRBJ2-7, with unresolved D. Trimming took 6 bases from V and 0 from J, leaving 9 bases between them. CDR3 size: 13 residues. Per germline, CDR1 KGHSH and CDR2 LQKENI. The CDR3 DNA sequence: TGTGCCAGCTCCCTCTATAGCTCCTACGAGCAGTACTTC. Its translation is CASSLYSSYEQYF.

The CDR3 region has the DNA TGCGCCAGCAGCCAAGGGTCAGGGACAGAGCAAGAGACCCAGTACTTC. Translation: CASSQGSGTEQETQYF. This chain links TRBV4-1 with TRBJ2-5, with 7 bases that match TRBD1. This CDR3 region has 16 residues. The germline V gene encodes CDR1 MGHRA and CDR2 YSYEKL. The junction had 7 bases not matched to a gene; V was cut back by 1 base and J by 2 bases.

The CDR3 nucleotides are TGTGCCAGCAGCGGCGGCCCTGGAGGCTACACCTTC. It specifies CASSGGPGGYTF. The chain uses TRBV7-2 and TRBJ1-2, with D uncertain. The CDR3 is 12 amino acids. The germline V and J ends were trimmed by 5 bases and 8 bases, with 12 bases remaining between them. The V gene's germline CDR1 is SGHTA and CDR2 FQGNSA.

The V gene is TRBV27, the J gene TRBJ2-1; possible D gene TRBD2, 6 bases. Germline loops: CDR1 MNHEY, CDR2 SMNVEV (reference sequence). V lost 2 bases and J 3 bases, leaving 11 bases between the germline ends. This CDR3 spans 15 amino acids. CDR3: CASSLGGTDYNEQFF. The CDR3 nucleotides are TGTGCCAGCAGTTTAGGGGGGACGGACTACAATGAGCAGTTCTTC.

The chain is built from TRBV3-1 (or the pseudogene TRBV3-2) and TRBJ2-1; the match to TRBD2 covers 11 bases. The CDR3 spans 15 residues. In germline, CDR1 is LGHDT, CDR2 YNNKEL (reference sequence). The J segment lost 5 bases and the V segment lost 5 bases, leaving 5 bases of the junction unmatched. The CDR3 sequence: CASSELAGADNEQFF. The CDR3 DNA sequence: TGTGCCAGCAGCGAACTAGCGGGGGCTGACAATGAGCAGTTCTTC.

V and J are TRBV7-2 and TRBJ1-2; D is ambiguous. V was clipped by 4 bases and J by 7 bases, with 13 bases between them. Per germline, CDR1 SGHTA and CDR2 FQGNSA. This CDR3 has 13 residues. CDR3 bases: TGTGCCAGCAGCTCTCGGCGGGGTTCTGGCTACACCTTC. It codes for CASSSRRGSGYTF.

This clone appeared a few times. The V gene is TRBV15, the J gene TRBJ2-3; 8 bases align to TRBD1. The CDR3 runs to 16 residues. V dropped 3 bases and J dropped 1; count of bases not matched to a gene: 6. The germline V gene encodes CDR1 LNHNV and CDR2 YYDKDF (reference sequence). This chain's CDR3 is CATSRLGQDGTDTQYF. Written as DNA, the CDR3 is TGTGCCACCAGCAGGCTGGGACAGGATGGCACAGATACGCAGTATTTT. The variable domain in full, with the rest retrieved from reference TRBV15 and TRBJ2-3, is DAMVIQNPRYQVTQFGKPVTLSCSQTLNHNVMYWYQQKSSQAPKLLFHYYDKDFNNEADTPDNFQSRRPNTSFCFLDIRSPGLGDTAMYLCATSRLGQDGTDTQYFGPGTRLTVL.

This clone came up a few times. This chain links TRBV19 with TRBJ1-2, with a tentative D call TRBD1 (5 bases). The germline V and J ends were trimmed by 7 bases and 6 bases, with 15 bases remaining between them. CDR1 LNHDA and CDR2 SQIVND come from the germline V gene (reference sequence). The CDR3 runs 13 residues. The DNA of the CDR3 is TGTGCCAGTATCCTGAGGAGGGGCGATGGCTACACCTTC. This codes for CASILRRGDGYTF.

The chain carries TRBV18 and TRBJ2-2; D uncertain. This CDR3 spans 16 amino acids. Trimming shortened V by 5 bases and J by 2 bases, and 15 bases separated the two germline ends. Per the germline V gene, CDR1 is KGHSH and CDR2 is LQKENI. The DNA of the CDR3 is TGTGCCAGCTCAAATGTGGGCCTTATAAACACCGGGGAGCTGTTTTTT. Translated: CASSNVGLINTGELFF.

The chain links TRBV15 to TRBJ2-7; 7 bases line up with TRBD1. After removal of 4 bases from V and 3 bases from J, the junction contained 9 bases not matched to a gene. This CDR3 spans 15 amino acids. Germline lookup yields CDR1 LNHNV and CDR2 YYDKDF (reference sequence). The CDR3 DNA sequence: TGTGCCACCAGCACCGGACAGGCTGGAGTCTACGAGCAGTACTTC. It encodes CATSTGQAGVYEQYF.

This clone was counted a few times. J is TRBJ2-7 and V is TRBV27; D is undetermined. V gave up 0 bases and J gave up 2 bases, with 8 bases separating them. Germline values: CDR1 MNHEY, CDR2 SMNVEV (reference sequence). This CDR3 is 14 amino acids long. CDR3 region: CASSLSLGPYEQYF. CDR3 DNA: TGTGCCAGCAGTTTATCTCTGGGCCCCTACGAGCAGTACTTC.

The CDR3 region has the DNA TGTGCCTGGACTTTCGGACAGGGAAACATTCAGTACTTC. Translation: CAWTFGQGNIQYF. The genes are TRBV30 and TRBJ2-4, with TRBD1 identical over 8 bases. Germline loops: CDR1 GTSNPN, CDR2 SVGIG (reference sequence). The CDR3 has 13 residues. Unmatched junction bases numbered 5, after V lost 4 bases and J lost 6 bases.

The chain is built from TRBV5-1 and TRBJ1-6, with TRBD1 identical over 7 bases. CDR3 length equals 17 residues. Germline V gene data show CDR1 as SGHRS and CDR2 as YFSETQ. Losses at the gene ends were 0 bases for V and 3 bases for J; bases not matched to a gene: 6. CDR3 in amino acids: CASSLALGGDYNSPLHF. DNA for the CDR3: TGCGCCAGCAGCTTGGCTTTAGGGGGCGACTATAATTCACCCCTCCACTTT.

The chain has TRBV5-1 and TRBJ2-3; 7 positions match TRBD2. The CDR3 sequence is 15 residues long. Germline V gene lookup returns CDR1 SGHRS and CDR2 YFSETQ. J gave up 1 base and V 7 bases, and 9 bases lay outside the gene matches. Here the CDR3 reads CASFREGKGTDTQYF. CDR3 nucleotide sequence: TGCGCCAGCTTCAGGGAGGGGAAGGGCACAGATACGCAGTATTTT.

On this clone itself: The identical CDR3 is also encoded by other nucleotide sequences in the sample. The chain joins TRBV9 to TRBJ2-3; D gene ambiguous. The length of the CDR3 is 12 residues. Trimming removed 4 bases at V and 3 bases at J, with 6 bases between. Per the germline V gene, CDR1 is SGDLS and CDR2 is YYNGEE. The CDR3: CASSRVTDTQYF. In nucleotides, the CDR3 is TGTGCCAGCAGCCGGGTAACAGATACGCAGTATTTT.

CDR3 in amino acids: CASSSPGTGSSPLHF. CDR3 DNA sequence: TGTGCCAGCAGCTCTCCCGGGACAGGGAGTTCACCCCTCCACTTT. This chain connects TRBV11-2 to TRBJ1-6, with 9 nucleotides matching TRBD1. Germline loops: CDR1 SGHAT, CDR2 FQNNGV. CDR3 size: 15 residues. After removal of 4 bases from V and 9 bases from J, the junction contained 7 bases not matched to a gene.

Notes on this clone: The same CDR3 can be traced to other DNA sequences in this sample. In DNA, the CDR3 is TGTGCCAGCAGTTACTCTAGCGGGGGGGCGACAGATACGCAGTATTTT. Its protein is CASSYSSGGATDTQYF. The chain recombines TRBV6-5 with TRBJ2-3; TRBD2 matches at 11 bases. In germline, CDR1 is MNHEY, CDR2 SVGAGI. Trimming cost V 0 bases and J 3 bases; bases outside gene matches: 2. The CDR3 is 16 residues long.

The chain carries TRBV19 and TRBJ1-2; TRBD1 aligns across 8 bases. The germline gives CDR1 LNHDA, CDR2 SQIVND (reference sequence). V lost 5 bases to trimming and J lost 4 bases; unmatched junction nucleotides: 6. The CDR3 extends over 14 amino acids. The CDR3 reads CASSPRTGSYGYTF. DNA of the CDR3: TGTGCCAGTAGTCCCCGGACAGGGAGCTATGGCTACACCTTC.

This clone came up once. The genes are TRBV11-2 and TRBJ2-3, with D possibly being TRBD2 (5 bases). V lost 5 bases, J lost 6 bases, and 18 bases lay in between. The CDR3 has 15 residues. Per the germline V gene, CDR1 is SGHAT and CDR2 is FQNNGV. The CDR3 nucleotides are TGTGCCAGCAGCCTCTATGCGGGCGCGTCGGATACGCAGTATTTT. Amino acid sequence: CASSLYAGASDTQYF.

The chain is built from TRBV6-4 and TRBJ1-5, with D tentatively TRBD1 (5 bases). Germline CDR1 is MRHNA and CDR2 is SNTAGT. Trimming stripped 0 bases from V and 2 bases from J, with 5 bases between. The CDR3 consists of 14 residues. The CDR3 DNA sequence: TGTGCCAGCAGTGACTCAGGGGGCAATCAGCCCCAGCATTTT. Translating gives CASSDSGGNQPQHF.

This rearrangement joins TRBV5-4 to TRBJ2-5; D might be TRBD2 (7 bases). The CDR3 runs to 13 residues. The germline gives CDR1 SGHNT, CDR2 YYREEE (reference sequence). V lost 8 bases and J lost 5, with 16 bases in between. The CDR3 region has the DNA TGTGCCAGTGGGGGGGGGCCGGGGGAGACCCAGTACTTC. This sequence encodes CASGGGPGETQYF.

This clone was seen repeatedly, ten times or more. V usage is TRBV27 and J usage is TRBJ2-7, with a tentative D call TRBD2 (6 bases). V was pared by 4 bases and J by 5 bases, with 21 bases between. Germline V gene lookup returns CDR1 MNHEY and CDR2 SMNVEV (reference sequence). This CDR3 spans 16 amino acids. The CDR3 spells CASSSRQEGSYHEQYF. CDR3 coding DNA: TGTGCCAGCAGTTCCCGTCAGGAGGGGAGTTACCACGAGCAGTACTTC.

The chain is built from TRBV19 and TRBJ2-5; D is possibly TRBD1 (6 bases). V shed 1 base and J shed 5 bases, with 17 bases lying between them. Germline loops: CDR1 LNHDA, CDR2 SQIVND (reference sequence). The CDR3 extends over 16 amino acids. Here the CDR3 DNA reads TGTGCCAGTAGTATAGGGGGACACCCCCGCGTGGAGACCCAGTACTTC. Translation: CASSIGGHPRVETQYF.

The chain combines TRBV6-4 with TRBJ1-3; 7 positions agree with TRBD1. With V trimmed by 0 bases and J by 1 base, 6 bases remained unmatched. The length of the CDR3 is 17 residues. The germline V gene has CDR1 MRHNA and CDR2 SNTAGT. DNA of the CDR3: TGTGCCAGCAGTGACTCCCCTACAGGGGCGTCTGGAAACACCATATATTTT. This translates into CASSDSPTGASGNTIYF.